This entry lists 32 T cell receptor beta chains sequenced from one sample in a study of T cell clusters in autoimmune cytopenias. Multiplex touch-down PCR amplified TRB using TRB-A and TRB-B pools in one tube. From its re-call of the multiplex PCR reads, TCRdb lists each CDR3 protein once, without DNA. This specimen shows 6,500 to 8,500 distinct CDR3 sequences; the ten leading clones hold about 22%. TRB amplification used approximately 0.25 ug of peripheral blood genomic DNA. Separately, the same data were catalogued under a study of T cell repertoires in aging, cancer and after chemotherapy.

The material sequenced was peripheral blood. The receptors derive from a human donor in good health.

The chain joins TRBV19 to TRBJ1-4. CDR3 size: 13 residues. Germline CDR1 and CDR2: LNHDA and SQIVND (reference sequence). The CDR3 loop reads CASTAQTAEKLFF.

The V and J genes are TRBV7-2 and TRBJ2-3. The CDR3 is 12 amino acids. The germline V gene has CDR1 SGHTA and CDR2 FQGNSA. The CDR3 reads CASSSFTDTQYF.

The chain has TRBV5-6 and TRBJ1-1. The CDR3 extends over 14 amino acids. Germline lookup yields CDR1 SGHDT and CDR2 YYEEEE. CDR3 amino acids: CASSLDGFDTEAFF.

The gene calls are TRBV27 and TRBJ2-3; the D call from TCRdb, TRBD2, cannot be confirmed without DNA. This CDR3 spans 14 amino acids. Germline V gene sequence: CDR1 MNHEY, CDR2 SMNVEV (reference sequence). The CDR3 loop reads CASSLRRGGDTQYF.

This rearrangement joins TRBV5-4 to TRBJ2-7; checking the TCRdb D call of TRBD1 is not possible without DNA. This CDR3 is 15 amino acids long. CDR1 is SGHNT and CDR2 is YYREEE in the germline V gene (reference sequence). The chain's CDR3 is CASSLGSGGAYEQYF.

Frequency places this clonotype as medium-sized (0.01 to 0.1%). The gene calls are TRBV29-1 and TRBJ1-1. CDR3 length: 12 residues. CDR1 SQVTM and CDR2 ANQGSEA come from the germline V gene. The CDR3 is CSVEWLNTEAFF.

This chain joins TRBV7-6 and TRBJ2-5; TCRdb lists TRBD1, though no DNA is available to test this call. The length of the CDR3 is 16 residues. Germline V gene data show CDR1 as SGHVS and CDR2 as FNYEAQ. The CDR3 loop reads CASSFRAGGNGETQYF.

The V call is TRBV6-1, the J call TRBJ2-1; TCRdb lists TRBD1, though no DNA is available to test this call. Germline V gene lookup returns CDR1 MNHNS and CDR2 SASEGT. This CDR3 spans 15 amino acids. CDR3: CASSWDGTGTMRQFF.

The chain links TRBV5-5 to TRBJ2-7. The CDR3 is 12 amino acids. Germline CDR1 and CDR2: SGHKS and YYEKEE (reference sequence). The CDR3 loop is CASSFAEYEQYF.

By frequency, this clonotype is medium-sized. The rearrangement links TRBV29-1 to TRBJ2-7. Germline V gene sequence: CDR1 SQVTM, CDR2 ANQGSEA. This CDR3 contains 11 residues. The CDR3 region is CSVEVGNEQYF.

This sequence joins TRBV5-1 and TRBJ2-5; TCRdb's D gene call, TRBD2, goes unchecked for lack of DNA. Germline CDR1 is SGHRS and CDR2 is YFSETQ. The CDR3 sequence is 15 residues long. The CDR3: CASHYGASGEETQYF.

The chain has TRBV6-6 and TRBJ1-6; as DNA is missing, the TRBD1 call by TCRdb cannot be tested. The CDR3 totals 14 residues. Germline CDR1 reads MNHNY; CDR2 reads SVGAGI (reference sequence). CDR3 loop: CASSYSPGNSTLHF.

This sequence joins TRBV5-1 and TRBJ2-2; TCRdb outputs TRBD1, but without DNA this stays unchecked. This CDR3 is 15 amino acids long. The V gene's germline CDR1 is SGHRS and CDR2 YFSETQ. The CDR3 reads CASSPGTANTGELFF.

The gene calls are TRBV11-2 and TRBJ2-5. There are 12 residues in the CDR3. Per germline, CDR1 SGHAT and CDR2 FQNNGV. CDR3 sequence reads: CASSLDRETQYF. The whole variable domain, remainder taken from reference TRBV11-2 and TRBJ2-5, is EAGVAQSPRYKIIEKRQSVAFWCNPISGHATLYWYQQILGQGPKLLIQFQNNGVVDDSQLPKDRFSAERLKGVDSTLKIQPAKLEDSAVYLCASSLDRETQYFGPGTRLLVL.

This chain uses TRBV30 with TRBJ2-1; TCRdb lists TRBD2, though no DNA is available to test this call. The CDR3 consists of 15 residues. CDR1 GTSNPN and CDR2 SVGIG come from the germline V gene (reference sequence). CDR3 sequence reads: CAWSVGTSGGGEQFF.

The J gene is TRBJ1-1, the V gene TRBV6-2 or TRBV6-3; checking the TCRdb D call of TRBD1 is not possible without DNA. Per the germline V gene, CDR1 is MNHEY and CDR2 is SVGEGT. CDR3 length equals 17 residues. The CDR3 here is CASSEAHIRTPNTEAFF.

This clonotype is labeled medium-sized (0.01 to 0.1%) based on frequency. The genes are TRBV6-5 and TRBJ1-1; TCRdb gives TRBD1 as the D gene, but with no DNA this cannot be confirmed. The CDR3 length is 15 residues. The germline V gene encodes CDR1 MNHEY and CDR2 SVGAGI. The CDR3 spells CASSYSDRMNTEAFF.

This rearrangement joins TRBV6-5 to TRBJ1-1; TCRdb outputs TRBD1, but without DNA this stays unchecked. The germline V gene has CDR1 MNHEY and CDR2 SVGAGI. This CDR3 is built from 16 residues. The CDR3 protein is CASSYGTGGLNTEAFF.

The rearrangement links TRBV5-4 to TRBJ2-2; the TCRdb D gene call, TRBD1, has no DNA to confirm it. CDR3 length equals 13 residues. Germline loops: CDR1 SGHNT, CDR2 YYREEE (reference sequence). CDR3: CASSVQGFGELFF.

The gene calls are TRBV5-4 and TRBJ1-1; TCRdb's D call of TRBD1 is untestable without DNA. Germline V gives CDR1 SGHNT, CDR2 YYREEE (reference sequence). The CDR3 contains 12 residues. The CDR3 sequence: CASSSGEMPAFF.

V gene TRBV5-1 combines with J gene TRBJ2-7; the D call of TRBD2 rests on TCRdb alone, since no DNA is present to check it. The CDR3 is 13 amino acids. Germline CDR1 reads SGHRS; CDR2 reads YFSETQ. CDR3 region: CASSLTSGYEQYF.

This chain uses TRBV19 with TRBJ1-1; with no DNA, the TCRdb D assignment of TRBD1 cannot be verified. The CDR3 runs 15 residues. The germline V gene has CDR1 LNHDA and CDR2 SQIVND (reference sequence). The CDR3 region is CASSIDPRGNTEAFF.

This chain uses TRBV27 with TRBJ2-1; TCRdb picks TRBD1, but there is no DNA to check that call. This CDR3 is built from 14 residues. CDR1 and CDR2 (germline): MNHEY, SMNVEV (reference sequence). CDR3 region: CASSYGPESDEQFF.

In terms of frequency, this clonotype is medium-sized (0.01 to 0.1%). CDR3 residues: CASSPLRGFRTQYF. This chain joins TRBV27 and TRBJ2-5; absent DNA, TCRdb's TRBD2 call cannot be checked. The CDR3 is 14 residues long. Looked up from germline, CDR1 is MNHEY and CDR2 is SMNVEV (reference sequence).

This chain links TRBV5-6 with TRBJ1-2; as DNA is missing, the TRBD1 call by TCRdb cannot be tested. Germline values: CDR1 SGHDT, CDR2 YYEEEE. This CDR3 has 14 residues. This chain's CDR3 is CASSRRQGNYGYTF.

This sequence joins TRBV30 and TRBJ2-1. The length of the CDR3 is 15 residues. CDR1 GTSNPN and CDR2 SVGIG come from the germline V gene (reference sequence). CDR3 sequence: CAWSTGLGVYNEQFF.

The J gene is TRBJ2-2, the V gene TRBV5-4. Germline V lookup: CDR1 SGHNT, CDR2 YYREEE (reference sequence). The CDR3 consists of 16 residues. The CDR3 region is CASSLQTSMNTGELFF.

V is TRBV12-3 or TRBV12-4 and J is TRBJ2-1; TCRdb's D call, TRBD2, is unchecked because there is no DNA. There are 15 residues in the CDR3. The CDR3 sequence is CASSPAQRGYNEQFF.

The rearrangement joins TRBV5-1 to TRBJ2-2; the D call from TCRdb, TRBD2, cannot be confirmed without DNA. The CDR3 runs to 15 residues. CDR1 is SGHRS and CDR2 is YFSETQ in the germline V gene. Here the CDR3 reads CASMGGTSNTGELFF. The variable domain in full, with the rest retrieved from reference TRBV5-1 and TRBJ2-2, is KAGVTQTPRYLIKTRGQQVTLSCSPISGHRSVSWYQQTPGQGLQFLFEYFSETQRNKGNFPGRFSGRQFSNSRSEMNVSTLELGDSALYLCASMGGTSNTGELFFGEGSRLTVL.

The rearrangement links TRBV27 to TRBJ2-3; TCRdb calls TRBD2, which cannot be checked without DNA. The CDR3 has 15 amino acids. CDR1 is MNHEY and CDR2 is SMNVEV in the germline V gene (reference sequence). CDR3 region: CASIKGGRAEDTQYF.

The rearrangement uses TRBV7-6 and TRBJ2-1. CDR3 length: 16 residues. Germline V gene lookup returns CDR1 SGHVS and CDR2 FNYEAQ. CDR3 loop: CASSLSSSGTYNEQFF.

V gene TRBV7-6 combines with J gene TRBJ2-2. This CDR3 comprises 12 residues. CDR1 SGHVS and CDR2 FNYEAQ come from the germline V gene. The CDR3 is CASSLVTGELFF.